Listed here are 31 T cell receptor beta chains from one sample, sequenced in a study of blood T cell repertoires in COVID-19. Measured with immunoSEQ multiplex PCR; TCRdb has only the in-frame clones, and not every one. The sample contains about 180,000 clones, under 90% of which appear only once. The sample consisted of PBMCs or T cells enriched from blood (not recorded which). These receptors all come from a man aged 55 to 70 who had recovered from COVID-19.

The chain links TRBV2 to TRBJ1-5; TRBD1 agrees at 7 bases. With V trimmed by 7 bases and J by 2 bases, 8 bases remained unmatched. CDR1 and CDR2 (germline): SNHLY, FYNNEI. CDR3 length: 15 amino acids. The DNA for the CDR3 is TGTGCCAGCACTCCAGGGGGAAGAGGCAATCAGCCCCAGCATTTT. It specifies CASTPGGRGNQPQHF.

The chain combines TRBV19 with TRBJ2-3, with D uncertain. The CDR3 loop spans 18 amino acids. Germline-derived CDR1 and CDR2 are LNHDA and SQIVND (reference sequence). V dropped 3 bases and J dropped 3 bases, with 22 bases sitting between them. The CDR3 loop reads CASSIRGERTKLTDTQYF. The CDR3 coding sequence is TGTGCCAGTAGTATCCGTGGCGAGCGAACCAAACTAACAGATACGCAGTATTTT.

The gene calls are TRBV5-1 and TRBJ2-3; TRBD2 might be the D (7 bases). V gave up 4 bases and J gave up 2 bases, with 29 bases separating them. Germline values: CDR1 SGHRS, CDR2 YFSETQ. This CDR3 spans 20 amino acids. The DNA for the CDR3 is TGCGCCAGCAGCCCGCCGAGAGGGGGGGGCCTTCTACCGGACACAGATACGCAGTATTTT. Translating gives CASSPPRGGGLLPDTDTQYF.

The chain carries TRBV4-2 and TRBJ1-5; TRBD1 aligns across 8 bases. The junction had 6 bases not matched to a gene; V was cut back by 3 bases and J by 5 bases. Germline CDR1 LGHNA, CDR2 YNFKEQ. CDR3 length: 15 amino acids. The CDR3, as DNA: TGTGCCAGCAGCCATGACAGGGGAGGGGATCAGCCCCAGCATTTT. Protein: CASSHDRGGDQPQHF.

The gene calls are TRBV6-5 and TRBJ1-2, with 7 bases matching TRBD1. Germline V gene lookup returns CDR1 MNHEY and CDR2 SVGAGI. The junction had 13 bases not matched to a gene; V was cut back by 4 bases and J by 8 bases. The CDR3 runs 15 residues. The CDR3 protein is CASSFHSQTGFGYTF. The CDR3 DNA is TGTGCCAGCAGTTTCCACTCGCAGACAGGGTTCGGCTACACCTTC.

The V gene is TRBV24-1, the J gene TRBJ2-2, with D perhaps TRBD1 (5 bases). Trimming shortened V by 10 bases and J by 0 bases, and 17 bases separated the two germline ends. CDR3 size: 16 residues. Germline V gene data show CDR1 as KGHDR and CDR2 as SFDVKD. As DNA, the CDR3 is TGTGCCACGTCACGTGGGGCAGGGACGAACACCGGGGAGCTGTTTTTT. As protein: CATSRGAGTNTGELFF.

J is TRBJ2-2 and V is TRBV5-1, with TRBD1 as a possible D gene (5 bases). CDR1 and CDR2 (germline): SGHRS, YFSETQ. The CDR3 is 14 amino acids. Trimming took 2 bases from V and 8 from J, leaving 13 bases between them. CDR3 in amino acids: CASSFPQGAGELFF. The CDR3 region has the DNA TGCGCCAGCAGCTTTCCTCAAGGGGCGGGGGAGCTGTTTTTT.

This chain joins TRBV19 and TRBJ1-2; D remains ambiguous. V was pared by 4 bases and J by 6 bases, with 15 bases between. The germline gives CDR1 LNHDA, CDR2 SQIVND (reference sequence). The CDR3 covers 14 residues. CDR3 nucleotide sequence: TGTGCCAGTAGTAGTGGTGCCGGACTGGATGGCTACACCTTC. Its protein is CASSSGAGLDGYTF.

This clone was seen only once. This chain connects TRBV7-8 to TRBJ1-5; maybe TRBD1 (5 bases). The length of the CDR3 is 14 residues. CDR1 and CDR2 (germline): SGHVS, FQNEAQ. The V end was cut by 2 bases, the J end by 5 bases, with 10 bases between. CDR3 residues: CASSLQGSYQPQHF. The CDR3 region has the DNA TGTGCCAGCAGCTTACAGGGAAGTTATCAGCCCCAGCATTTT.

The chain recombines TRBV6-4 with TRBJ1-6, with D possibly matching TRBD1 (6 bases). Germline CDR1 MRHNA, CDR2 SNTAGT. Trimming removed 3 bases at V and 8 bases at J, with 14 bases between. CDR3 length equals 15 residues. CDR3 sequence reads: CASSEQGSVDSPLHF. CDR3 sequence (DNA): TGTGCCAGCAGTGAACAGGGATCTGTGGATTCACCCCTCCACTTT.

V is TRBV7-6 and J is TRBJ2-5; D uncertain. V lost 1 base and J 5 bases, leaving 8 bases between the germline ends. The CDR3 length is 13 residues. Germline values: CDR1 SGHVS, CDR2 FNYEAQ. CDR3 coding DNA: TGTGCCAGCAGCTTAGGATTCGGGGAGACCCAGTACTTC. Its protein product is CASSLGFGETQYF. The full variable domain, completed using reference TRBV7-6 and TRBJ2-5, is GAGVSQSPRYKVTKRGQDVALRCDPISGHVSLYWYRQALGQGPEFLTYFNYEAQQDKSGLPNDRFSAERPEGSISTLTIQRTEQRDSAMYRCASSLGFGETQYFGPGTRLLVL.

V is TRBV7-9 and J is TRBJ2-7; 10 positions match TRBD1. This CDR3 is 15 amino acids long. The junction had 4 bases not matched to a gene; V was cut back by 5 bases and J by 0 bases. The germline gives CDR1 SEHNR, CDR2 FQNEAQ (reference sequence). The DNA of the CDR3 is TGTGCCAGCAGCACGGGACAGGGGCTCTCCTACGAGCAGTACTTC. Amino acid sequence: CASSTGQGLSYEQYF.

This chain joins TRBV19 and TRBJ1-1; TRBD1 is a possible D gene (5 bases). This CDR3 has 15 residues. Deletions cut 5 bases from V and 1 base from J, with 14 bases between. CDR1 is LNHDA and CDR2 is SQIVND in the germline V gene (reference sequence). The CDR3 is CASSPLGRENTEAFF. The CDR3 nucleotides read TGTGCCAGTAGTCCTCTCGGCAGGGAGAACACTGAAGCTTTCTTT.

In its sample, this clone was seen once. This chain links TRBV28 with TRBJ2-2, with 7 bases identical to TRBD1. This CDR3 comprises 16 residues. Trimming removed 4 bases from V and 5 bases from J; junction bases left unmatched: 10. From germline, CDR1 is MDHEN and CDR2 SYDVKM. CDR3 sequence reads: CASSSRQGEETGELFF. The DNA of the CDR3 is TGTGCCAGCAGTTCTAGACAGGGAGAAGAAACCGGGGAGCTGTTTTTT. Full variable domain (missing parts from reference TRBV28 and TRBJ2-2): DVKVTQSSRYLVKRTGEKVFLECVQDMDHENMFWYRQDPGLGLRLIYFSYDVKMKEKGDIPEGYSVSREKKERFSLILESASTNQTSMYLCASSSRQGEETGELFFGEGSRLTVL.

The chain is built from TRBV7-2 and TRBJ2-5, with TRBD2 identical over 9 bases. The trim removed 0 bases at V and 4 bases at J, leaving 6 bases unmatched. The CDR3 spans 16 residues. Germline CDR1 SGHTA, CDR2 FQGNSA. The CDR3 DNA follows: TGTGCCAGCAGCTTAGCGGCGGGGGGGCCTGGAGAGACCCAGTACTTC. It yields the protein CASSLAAGGPGETQYF.

The chain employs TRBV11-2 and TRBJ2-7; 10 nucleotides line up with TRBD1. This CDR3 is built from 15 residues. With 4 bases clipped from V and 3 bases from J, the junction kept 6 bases outside the gene matches. Germline V CDR1 and CDR2: SGHAT, FQNNGV. CDR3 protein: CASSSTGGLIYEQYF. The DNA of the CDR3 is TGTGCCAGCAGCTCGACAGGGGGCTTAATCTACGAGCAGTACTTC.

This clone was seen only a few times. This chain uses TRBV5-6 with TRBJ1-3, with D hard to call. The CDR3 is 15 amino acids. Between the trimmed V and J ends, which lost 1 base and 1 base, there was a span of 9 bases. CDR1 is SGHDT, CDR2 YYEEEE, per germline. The CDR3 nucleotides read TGTGCCAGCAGCTTGTATTCCACTTCTGGAAACACCATATATTTT. Encoded protein: CASSLYSTSGNTIYF.

J is TRBJ1-1 and V is TRBV11-2; a weak D match, TRBD1 (6 bases). CDR1 and CDR2 from the germline V gene are SGHAT and FQNNGV. V was pared by 5 bases and J by 6 bases, with 22 bases between. The length of the CDR3 is 16 residues. CDR3 DNA: TGTGCCAGCAGCGCGAGGGCCAAAGAGAGGGGGTCTGAAGCTTTCTTT. This gives the protein CASSARAKERGSEAFF.

The chain uses TRBV7-3 and TRBJ2-5; 8 positions agree with TRBD1. After removal of 2 bases from V and 5 bases from J, the junction contained 7 bases not matched to a gene. In germline, CDR1 is SGHTA, CDR2 FQGTGA. CDR3 length equals 15 residues. The CDR3 nucleotides read TGTGCCAGCAGCTTAGGACAGGGTCTAAGGGAGACCCAGTACTTC. It encodes CASSLGQGLRETQYF. The variable domain in full, with the rest retrieved from reference TRBV7-3 and TRBJ2-5, is GAGVSQTPSNKVTEKGKYVELRCDPISGHTALYWYRQSLGQGPEFLIYFQGTGAADDSGLPNDRFFAVRPEGSVSTLKIQRTERGDSAVYLCASSLGQGLRETQYFGPGTRLLVL.

V and J are TRBV9 and TRBJ1-2; D perhaps matches TRBD1 (6 bases). The CDR3 sequence is 15 residues long. Trimming stripped 0 bases from V and 2 bases from J, with 11 bases between. From germline, CDR1 is SGDLS and CDR2 YYNGEE. The CDR3 spells CASSVGAGVNYGYTF. CDR3 DNA: TGTGCCAGCAGCGTAGGGGCAGGGGTGAACTATGGCTACACCTTC.

The V and J genes are TRBV2 and TRBJ2-3, with 12 bases matching TRBD2. With 9 bases clipped from V and 2 bases from J, the junction kept 3 bases outside the gene matches. Germline V gene sequence: CDR1 SNHLY, CDR2 FYNNEI. CDR3 size: 14 residues. This CDR3 reads CARWTSGITDTQYF. The CDR3 nucleotides are TGTGCCAGGTGGACTAGCGGGATCACAGATACGCAGTATTTT.

The V gene is TRBV19, the J gene TRBJ1-1; D gene uncertain. The V end lost 9 bases, the J end lost 2 bases, and 16 bases lay between the germline ends. The germline gives CDR1 LNHDA, CDR2 SQIVND (reference sequence). There are 14 residues in the CDR3. The CDR3 DNA reads as TGTGCCAGCGAGGGAGACGGTAGAAACACTGAAGCTTTCTTT. Protein sequence: CASEGDGRNTEAFF.

This clone has a single count. The chain joins TRBV9 to TRBJ2-1, with a possible D match to TRBD1 (5 bases). The CDR3 covers 14 residues. V lost 1 base, J lost 14 bases, and 19 bases lay in between. The germline CDR1 and CDR2 sequences are SGDLS and YYNGEE. DNA for the CDR3: TGTGCCAGCAGCGTAAACGAGGACGACCCAGGGAAGTTCTTC. Translated, it gives CASSVNEDDPGKFF.

In its sample, this clone was seen once. The rearrangement uses TRBV18 and TRBJ2-3; D gene ambiguous. Germline CDR1 KGHSH, CDR2 LQKENI. Trimming stripped 6 bases from V and 0 bases from J, with 10 bases between. This CDR3 has 14 residues. The CDR3 here is CASSTRSSTDTQYF. For the CDR3, the DNA is TGTGCCAGCTCGACACGTTCTAGCACAGATACGCAGTATTTT. Full variable domain (remainder filled in from reference TRBV18 and TRBJ2-3): NAGVMQNPRHLVRRRGQEARLRCSPMKGHSHVYWYRQLPEEGLKFMVYLQKENIIDESGMPKERFSAEFPKEGPSILRIQQVVRGDSAAYFCASSTRSSTDTQYFGPGTRLTVL.

V gene TRBV7-3 combines with J gene TRBJ2-2, with D unresolved. Germline values: CDR1 SGHTA, CDR2 FQGTGA. CDR3 size: 15 residues. V was cut by 5 bases and J by 4 bases, with 14 bases left in between. DNA for the CDR3: TGTGCCAGCAGCCTGACTGTCGGAAGCACCGGGGAGCTGTTTTTT. The encoded protein is CASSLTVGSTGELFF.

The chain combines TRBV7-8 with TRBJ2-5; TRBD1 matches at 10 bases. Germline V gene sequence: CDR1 SGHVS, CDR2 FQNEAQ. V shed 1 base and J 0 bases; nucleotides not matched to a gene: 8. The CDR3 sequence is 18 residues long. For the CDR3, the DNA is TGTGCCAGCAGCTTAGGCACTCCGGGACAGGGGTACCAAGAGACCCAGTACTTC. Residues: CASSLGTPGQGYQETQYF.

The CDR3, as DNA: TGTGCCAGCAGCTTGGGGACTAGCGGGCCTCGCACAGATACGCAGTATTTT. Translation: CASSLGTSGPRTDTQYF. The chain employs TRBV7-8 and TRBJ2-3; the match to TRBD2 covers 12 bases. V shed 3 bases, J shed 1 base, and the junction held 5 bases outside the gene matches. The CDR3 extends over 17 amino acids. CDR1 is SGHVS, CDR2 FQNEAQ, per germline.

CDR3 sequence (DNA): TGTGCCAGCAGCCCCGGGGGGATCAACAATGAGCAGTTCTTC. This translates into CASSPGGINNEQFF. V and J are TRBV7-6 and TRBJ2-1; 7 bases agree with TRBD2. The ends lost 5 bases at V and 5 bases at J; junction bases unmatched: 6. CDR3 length: 14 residues. Germline CDR1 SGHVS, CDR2 FNYEAQ.

The CDR3 sequence is CASSQGTATREQFF. CDR3 DNA: TGTGCCAGCAGCCAAGGGACTGCTACCAGGGAGCAGTTCTTC. This rearrangement joins TRBV3-1 (or the pseudogene TRBV3-2) to TRBJ2-1; TRBD2 might be the D (5 bases). CDR1 LGHDT and CDR2 YNNKEL come from the germline V gene (reference sequence). Trimming pared 1 base from V and 10 bases from J, leaving 14 bases between. CDR3 size: 14 residues.

The J gene is TRBJ2-4, the V gene TRBV9, with unresolved D. V was trimmed by 0 bases and J by 4 bases, leaving 17 bases between them. This CDR3 comprises 17 residues. Germline CDR1 SGDLS, CDR2 YYNGEE. CDR3 sequence (DNA): TGTGCCAGCAGCGTAGACTGGCGGCCCTCACTTAAAAACATTCAGTACTTC. The encoded protein is CASSVDWRPSLKNIQYF.

The chain combines TRBV7-2 with TRBJ1-1; a weak D match, TRBD1 (6 bases). The V end was cut by 0 bases, the J end by 5 bases, with 7 bases between. Germline CDR1 SGHTA, CDR2 FQGNSA. The CDR3 contains 13 residues. In DNA, the CDR3 is TGTGCCAGCAGCTTAGCGAGGGGGACTGAAGCTTTCTTT. Its translation: CASSLARGTEAFF.